This TCR beta chain was obtained from a study of cytomegalovirus exposure and HLA in healthy donors. Study-wide results and caveats: In a later analysis, first-cohort TCR clusters were found to tend to co-occur in the 100 to 150 validation repertoires. As was reported, the classifier diagnosed cytomegalovirus status with high specificity and sensitivity.

Assay: immunoSEQ multiplex PCR; the TCRdb copy retains only in-frame clones and omits some. The data show about 150,000 clones, 80% to 95% seen once. Worth noting for this clone: Antigen unknown.

V lost 1 base to trimming and J lost 2 bases; unmatched junction nucleotides: 7. Germline CDR1 SGHTA, CDR2 FQGNSA. This CDR3 is built from 18 residues. The chain is built from TRBV7-2 and TRBJ2-1; 11 bases match TRBD2. Input material: PBMCs. The TCR sequence derives from a man aged 18 to 30 in good health and CMV-seronegative. The CDR3 region is CASSLELLAGVPYNEQFF. The CDR3 DNA sequence: TGTGCCAGCAGCTTAGAGTTACTAGCGGGAGTTCCCTACAATGAGCAGTTCTTC.